This TCR beta chain is from a study of blood T cell repertoires in COVID-19. Produced via immunoSEQ multiplex PCR; TCRdb's table is partial and in-frame only. The sample records approximately 100,000 clones, approximately 82% being singletons. Trimming left V 5 bases short and J 0 bases short, with 17 bases between. The CDR3 has 17 amino acids. Germline values: CDR1 MDHEN, CDR2 SYDVKM. The gene calls are TRBV28 and TRBJ1-3; D is unclear. This TCR derives from a man between 60 and 75 years old with acute or convalescent COVID-19. Sequencing was done on a sample of peripheral blood. The DNA of the CDR3 is TGTGCCAGCAGTCCACCAATTCTTGGCAGCTCTGGAAACACCATATATTTT. It specifies CASSPPILGSSGNTIYF.